The 31 T cell receptor beta chains given below trace back to one sample, sequenced in a study of beta chain features in type 1 diabetes. Expressed TCRB transcripts were sequenced, since all the RNA that had been isolated was reverse transcribed. Sequenced by immunoSEQ multiplex PCR; TCRdb stores in-frame clones only, minus some. This table holds about 400,000 clones, roughly 12% found once. Sequencing was done on a sample of naive CD4+ T cells from blood. These receptors all come from a man between 18 and 35 years old in good health.

This chain links TRBV9 with TRBJ2-7; D possibly corresponds to TRBD1 (6 bases). Germline V lookup: CDR1 SGDLS, CDR2 YYNGEE. V lost 4 bases and J 7 bases, leaving 15 bases between the germline ends. The CDR3 totals 13 residues. The CDR3 DNA follows: TGTGCCAGCAGCAACCGGGACACGGGGGAGCAGTACTTC. Its translation is CASSNRDTGEQYF. The variable domain in full, with the rest retrieved from reference TRBV9 and TRBJ2-7, is DSGVTQTPKHLITATGQRVTLRCSPRSGDLSVYWYQQSLDQGLQFLIQYYNGEERAKGNILERFSAQQFPDLHSELNLSSLELGDSALYFCASSNRDTGEQYFGPGTRLTVT.

This clone was recorded a few times. The rearrangement links TRBV28 to TRBJ2-1; 7 nucleotides align to TRBD2. V trimming: 4 bases; J trimming: 1 base; junction bases outside the gene matches: 4. The CDR3 has 15 residues. In germline, CDR1 is MDHEN, CDR2 SYDVKM. CDR3 in amino acids: CASSSPLASYNEQFF. CDR3 coding DNA: TGTGCCAGCAGTTCACCACTAGCGTCCTACAATGAGCAGTTCTTC.

This chain links TRBV5-6 with TRBJ1-1; 7 bases are a match to TRBD1. Germline CDR1 and CDR2: SGHDT and YYEEEE. The CDR3 covers 11 residues. CDR3 in DNA: TGTGCTTTACCGACAGGGACTGAAGCTTTCTTT. The encoded protein is CALPTGTEAFF.

In this sample, this clone turned up a few times. The V gene is TRBV7-3, the J gene TRBJ2-5; tentative D call: TRBD1 (6 bases). From germline, CDR1 is SGHTA and CDR2 FQGTGA. The CDR3 extends over 14 amino acids. Trimming removed 3 bases from V and 1 base from J, with 9 bases in between. The CDR3 is CASSFQGSQETQYF. CDR3 sequence (DNA): TGTGCCAGCAGCTTTCAGGGGTCCCAAGAGACCCAGTACTTC.

The chain employs TRBV6-5 and TRBJ2-7, with D possibly being TRBD1 (5 bases). Germline-derived CDR1 and CDR2 are MNHEY and SVGAGI. The CDR3 contains 13 residues. Trimming left V 2 bases short and J 0 bases short, with 5 bases between. The CDR3 sequence is CASSYRGSYEQYF. In DNA form, the CDR3 reads TGTGCCAGCAGTTACAGGGGCTCCTACGAGCAGTACTTC.

The V and J genes are TRBV25-1 and TRBJ1-5; no clear D. Per the germline V gene, CDR1 is MGHDK and CDR2 is SYGVNS. The V gene lost 3 bases and the J gene lost 0 bases, with 6 bases spanning the gap. This CDR3 has 14 amino acids. This CDR3 reads CASSDHSSNQPQHF. The CDR3 DNA sequence: TGTGCCAGCAGTGATCACAGTAGCAATCAGCCCCAGCATTTT.

The rearrangement links TRBV19 to TRBJ2-4, with TRBD2 as a possible D gene (5 bases). V lost 3 bases and J 5 bases, leaving 14 bases between the germline ends. Germline values: CDR1 LNHDA, CDR2 SQIVND (reference sequence). This CDR3 has 15 amino acids. This CDR3 is CASSIGGGPENIQYF. The CDR3 nucleotides are TGTGCCAGTAGTATTGGTGGAGGACCGGAAAACATTCAGTACTTC.

In its sample, this clone was seen a few times. This chain connects TRBV29-1 to TRBJ2-2; 7 bases fit TRBD1. Trimming removed 6 bases from V and 4 bases from J; junction bases left unmatched: 8. CDR1 and CDR2 (germline): SQVTM, ANQGSEA. CDR3 length equals 14 residues. CDR3 DNA sequence: TGCAGCGTCGAGACAGGGATGGGCACCGGGGAGCTGTTTTTT. It yields the protein CSVETGMGTGELFF.

The chain is built from TRBV30 and TRBJ1-5; weak D call: TRBD1 (6 bases). This CDR3 is 15 amino acids long. Germline CDR1 reads GTSNPN; CDR2 reads SVGIG (reference sequence). The ends were cut back, 5 bases at V and 2 bases at J, with 16 bases in the middle. CDR3 sequence reads: CAWAKSRGGNQPQHF. CDR3 coding DNA: TGTGCCTGGGCTAAAAGCAGGGGAGGCAATCAGCCCCAGCATTTT.

This clone has a handful of counts. This chain links TRBV7-6 with TRBJ2-1; D unresolved. The CDR3 runs 13 residues. V lost 1 base and J 5 bases, leaving 6 bases between the germline ends. CDR1 is SGHVS, CDR2 FNYEAQ, per germline. CDR3 in DNA: TGTGCCAGCAGCTTAGTCTACGACAATGAGCAGTTCTTC. Translating gives CASSLVYDNEQFF.

Only a few counts were recorded for this clone. This chain joins TRBV5-4 and TRBJ2-2, with D possibly being TRBD2 (6 bases). The ends were cut back, 5 bases at V and 5 bases at J, with 22 bases in the middle. The CDR3 sequence is 17 residues long. Germline CDR1 is SGHNT and CDR2 is YYREEE (reference sequence). The chain's CDR3 is CASSPYHPLAGTGELFF. The CDR3 bases are TGTGCCAGCAGTCCTTACCACCCACTAGCCGGTACCGGGGAGCTGTTTTTT. Filled out from reference TRBV5-4 and TRBJ2-2, the complete variable domain reads ETGVTQSPTHLIKTRGQQVTLRCSSQSGHNTVSWYQQALGQGPQFIFQYYREEENGRGNFPPRFSGLQFPNYSSELNVNALELDDSALYLCASSPYHPLAGTGELFFGEGSRLTVL.

The table lists this clone with a few counts. The V call is TRBV28, the J call TRBJ2-7; 11 positions match TRBD2. The CDR3 covers 14 residues. After removal of 7 bases from V and 6 bases from J, the junction contained 8 bases not matched to a gene. Germline CDR1 reads MDHEN; CDR2 reads SYDVKM. The CDR3 protein is CASTQLAGVGEQYF. In DNA, the CDR3 is TGTGCCAGCACCCAACTAGCGGGAGTGGGCGAGCAGTACTTC.

This chain connects TRBV7-9 to TRBJ1-5, with TRBD1 matching 12 bases. The V segment lost 1 base and the J segment 5 bases; nucleotides outside the gene matches: 9. CDR3 length: 18 residues. Germline V gene data show CDR1 as SEHNR and CDR2 as FQNEAQ (reference sequence). CDR3 amino acids: CASSLVSSGTGGHQPQHF. CDR3 nucleotides: TGTGCCAGCAGCTTAGTTAGTAGTGGGACAGGGGGCCATCAGCCCCAGCATTTT.

The chain couples TRBV30 to TRBJ2-7; D call uncertain. The CDR3 loop spans 13 amino acids. Germline CDR1 is GTSNPN and CDR2 is SVGIG (reference sequence). V was pared by 0 bases and J by 6 bases, with 12 bases between. CDR3: CAWSVGSQREQYF. CDR3 nucleotide sequence: TGTGCCTGGAGTGTAGGAAGTCAGCGCGAGCAGTACTTC.

CDR3 sequence: CASSLLGGTGADTEAFF. CDR3 in DNA: TGTGCCAGCAGCTTGCTTGGGGGGACAGGGGCTGACACTGAAGCTTTCTTT. The genes are TRBV5-4 and TRBJ1-1; TRBD1 matches at 10 bases. The CDR3 contains 17 residues. With 1 base clipped from V and 3 bases from J, the junction kept 9 bases outside the gene matches. The germline V gene has CDR1 SGHNT and CDR2 YYREEE (reference sequence).

V and J are TRBV25-1 and TRBJ1-4; TRBD1 might be the D (5 bases). This CDR3 has 11 residues. V was shortened by 3 bases and J by 13 bases, with 9 bases between the two germline ends. Germline CDR1 reads MGHDK; CDR2 reads SYGVNS. CDR3: CASSDRVGLFF. In DNA, the CDR3 is TGTGCCAGCAGTGACAGGGTTGGACTGTTTTTT.

The V and J genes are TRBV29-1 and TRBJ2-2; TRBD2 aligns across 14 bases. The CDR3 length is 14 residues. With V trimmed by 8 bases and J by 5 bases, 4 bases remained unmatched. In germline, CDR1 is SQVTM, CDR2 ANQGSEA. In nucleotides, the CDR3 is TGCAGCACAGGACTAGCGGGAGGAACCGGGGAGCTGTTTTTT. Amino acids: CSTGLAGGTGELFF.

CDR3 DNA: TGTGCCAGCAGCTTGTACGGTACGACAGCAGAGACCCAGTACTTC. Translating it yields CASSLYGTTAETQYF. The chain employs TRBV5-4 and TRBJ2-5, with D possibly matching TRBD1 (5 bases). Germline V gene sequence: CDR1 SGHNT, CDR2 YYREEE (reference sequence). This CDR3 has 15 residues. V was clipped by 1 base and J by 4 bases, with 14 bases between them.

The sample holds a few counts of this clone. The chain is built from TRBV28 and TRBJ2-7; TRBD2 is a possible D gene (6 bases). The germline gives CDR1 MDHEN, CDR2 SYDVKM. This CDR3 spans 17 amino acids. Trimming stripped 4 bases from V and 0 bases from J, with 19 bases between. CDR3 sequence: CASSSPSVGGSSYEQYF. The CDR3 DNA follows: TGTGCCAGCAGTTCCCCCTCAGTGGGGGGAAGCTCCTACGAGCAGTACTTC.

This clone was found a few times. The rearrangement links TRBV7-9 to TRBJ1-1; D ambiguous. CDR3 length: 14 amino acids. Trimming left V 2 bases short and J 5 bases short, with 12 bases between. Germline CDR1 SEHNR, CDR2 FQNEAQ (reference sequence). DNA of the CDR3: TGTGCCAGCAGCTTAATTGGTCCCTATACTGAAGCTTTCTTT. It translates to CASSLIGPYTEAFF.

This chain connects TRBV11-3 to TRBJ2-1; 9 bases are shared with TRBD2. Germline CDR1 SGHNT, CDR2 YENEEA. The CDR3 has 18 residues. J lost 9 bases, V lost 3 bases, and 18 bases had no gene match. The CDR3 region is CASSLPKLGAGGPVEQFF. The CDR3 coding sequence is TGTGCCAGCAGCTTGCCTAAACTGGGGGCGGGAGGGCCAGTTGAGCAGTTCTTC.

The CDR3 DNA reads as TGTGCCAGCAGTCAGACAGTAGGCACGGTCACTGGCTACACCTTC. Its translation: CASSQTVGTVTGYTF. The rearrangement uses TRBV27 and TRBJ1-2; a possible D gene is TRBD1 (5 bases). V dropped 5 bases and J dropped 7 bases, with 20 bases sitting between them. The germline V gene encodes CDR1 MNHEY and CDR2 SMNVEV (reference sequence). CDR3 length: 15 amino acids.

This clone has only a few counts. The chain recombines TRBV6-4 with TRBJ2-5, with TRBD2 matching over 11 bases. The length of the CDR3 is 15 residues. Per germline, CDR1 MRHNA and CDR2 SNTAGT. Trimming removed 5 bases from V and 1 base from J; junction bases left unmatched: 3. The CDR3 nucleotides read TGTGCCAGCAGTCTCGGGACTAGCGGCCAAGAGACCCAGTACTTC. It encodes CASSLGTSGQETQYF.

The genes are TRBV29-1 and TRBJ1-5; 8 bases match TRBD1. J gave up 6 bases and V 4 bases, and 5 bases lay outside the gene matches. CDR3 length: 13 amino acids. Germline-derived CDR1 and CDR2 are SQVTM and ANQGSEA. The DNA of the CDR3 is TGCAGCGTTGGGTCAGGGGGCGGTCAGCCCCAGCATTTT. Translation gives CSVGSGGGQPQHF.

J is TRBJ2-2 and V is TRBV18, with TRBD1 matching over 7 bases. With 3 bases clipped from V and 4 bases from J, the junction kept 5 bases outside the gene matches. This CDR3 region has 15 residues. The germline gives CDR1 KGHSH, CDR2 LQKENI. CDR3 region: CASSPVDRVTGELFF. The DNA for the CDR3 is TGTGCCAGCTCACCGGTCGACAGGGTCACCGGGGAGCTGTTTTTT.

This clone was seen only a few times. The chain joins TRBV6-5 to TRBJ1-1, with 9 bases aligning to TRBD1. Germline assignment: CDR1 MNHEY and CDR2 SVGAGI. The J segment lost 4 bases and the V segment lost 8 bases, leaving 5 bases of the junction unmatched. CDR3 size: 13 residues. The CDR3 nucleotides read TGTGCCAGCGCCGCGGACAGGGGCACTGAAGCTTTCTTT. The encoded protein is CASAADRGTEAFF.

This clone was detected a few times. This chain connects TRBV29-1 to TRBJ1-2; maybe TRBD1 (6 bases). Looked up from germline, CDR1 is SQVTM and CDR2 is ANQGSEA. The germline V and J ends were trimmed by 0 bases and 4 bases, with 9 bases remaining between them. This CDR3 is built from 13 residues. CDR3 DNA: TGCAGCGTTGAAGACAGGGGCTTCTATGGCTACACCTTC. This sequence encodes CSVEDRGFYGYTF.

This clone was picked up a small number of times. The chain combines TRBV7-2 with TRBJ2-7; 15 bases agree with TRBD2. V dropped 6 bases and J dropped 6; count of bases not matched to a gene: 9. Germline V gene sequence: CDR1 SGHTA, CDR2 FQGNSA. The CDR3 contains 16 residues. Written as DNA, the CDR3 is TGTGCCAGCAGACCGGGACTAGCGGGAGGTTCTGGCGAGCAGTACTTC. Its translation is CASRPGLAGGSGEQYF.

V gene TRBV30 combines with J gene TRBJ2-5, with 8 bases identical to TRBD1. Germline CDR1 and CDR2: GTSNPN and SVGIG (reference sequence). The CDR3 extends over 13 amino acids. V shed 6 bases and J 5 bases; nucleotides not matched to a gene: 8. The CDR3: CACQQGVRETQYF. CDR3 sequence (DNA): TGTGCCTGTCAACAGGGGGTAAGGGAGACCCAGTACTTC.

This chain joins TRBV9 and TRBJ2-7; 8 bases are a match to TRBD1. Germline V gives CDR1 SGDLS, CDR2 YYNGEE. This CDR3 is 13 amino acids long. The trim removed 4 bases at V and 4 bases at J, leaving 4 bases unmatched. CDR3: CASSPTGDYEQYF. The CDR3, as DNA: TGTGCCAGCAGCCCGACAGGGGATTACGAGCAGTACTTC. The full variable domain, completed using reference TRBV9 and TRBJ2-7, is DSGVTQTPKHLITATGQRVTLRCSPRSGDLSVYWYQQSLDQGLQFLIQYYNGEERAKGNILERFSAQQFPDLHSELNLSSLELGDSALYFCASSPTGDYEQYFGPGTRLTVT.

This clone has a handful of counts. The V call is TRBV28, the J call TRBJ2-1; D gene ambiguous. Germline CDR1 MDHEN, CDR2 SYDVKM. V lost 6 bases and J 8 bases, leaving 11 bases between the germline ends. CDR3 length: 12 residues. This CDR3 is CASRGPHDEQFF. The CDR3 bases are TGTGCCAGCAGGGGCCCTCACGATGAGCAGTTCTTC.